Listed below are T cell receptor beta chains from one sample, sequenced in a study of blood T cell repertoires in COVID-19. This table comes from immunoSEQ multiplex PCR, and its TCRdb copy is limited to in-frame clones, with some not included. The table lists 100,000 or so clones, 82% of them singletons, with less than 20% in the top ten. The sequenced sample was peripheral blood. These receptors were obtained from a woman of 80 years or more with acute or convalescent COVID-19. CDR3s include the opening cysteine and the closing phenylalanine or tryptophan. The D gene is left open where the match is weak. Some rows have no size entry. The others give once, few or many, or a class for an expanded clone.

d_call j_call v_call clone_size cdr3_length cdr3_aa cdr3_nt
TRBD1 TRBJ1-1 TRBV19 . 13 CASSTQGAAEAFF TGTGCCAGTAGTACTCAGGGGGCCGCTGAAGCTTTCTTT
TRBD1 TRBJ2-7 TRBV18 . 16 CASSPSPTGNGLEQYF TGTGCCAGCTCACCATCCCCGACAGGGAACGGCTTGGAGCAGTACTTC
TRBD1 TRBJ2-5 TRBV4-3 . 14 CASSQGQGGETQYF TGCGCCAGCAGCCAGGGACAGGGGGGGGAGACCCAGTACTTC
TRBD1 TRBJ2-5 TRBV10-3 once 13 CAIRTGLQETQYF TGTGCCATACGGACAGGACTTCAAGAGACCCAGTACTTC
TRBD2 TRBJ2-1 TRBV28 . 15 CASSLRLAGSNEQFF TGTGCCAGCAGTTTGAGACTAGCGGGGTCCAATGAGCAGTTCTTC
. TRBJ1-3 TRBV2 once 14 CASSSAASGNTIYF TGTGCCAGCAGTTCCGCAGCGTCTGGAAACACCATATATTTT
TRBD2 TRBJ2-5 TRBV28 . 15 CASSLPRTSVETQYF TGTGCCAGCAGTCTCCCACGGACTAGCGTAGAGACCCAGTACTTC
. TRBJ2-3 TRBV3-1/TRBV3-2 . 16 CASSQDPGLAADTQYF TGTGCCAGCAGCCAAGACCCGGGTCTAGCCGCCGATACGCAGTATTTT
. TRBJ1-1 TRBV30 . 12 CAWSVRGAEAFF TGTGCCTGGAGTGTACGGGGGGCTGAAGCTTTCTTT
TRBD1 TRBJ1-6 TRBV5-1 once 16 CASSIQGASGNSPLHF TGCGCCAGCAGTATCCAGGGGGCATCGGGGAATTCACCCCTCCACTTT
. TRBJ1-3 TRBV5-1 . 16 CASSRQGLESGNTIYF TGCGCCAGCAGCCGCCAAGGCCTGGAGTCTGGAAACACCATATATTTT
. TRBJ1-5 TRBV6-5 . 14 CASSYRVGNQPQHF TGTGCCAGCAGTTACCGCGTAGGCAATCAGCCCCAGCATTTT
. TRBJ1-1 TRBV12-3/TRBV12-4 . 12 CASTAENTEAFF TGTGCCAGCACCGCAGAGAACACTGAAGCTTTCTTT
. TRBJ2-3 TRBV2 few 13 CASSPQGTDTQYF TGTGCCAGCAGCCCACAGGGAACAGATACGCAGTATTTT
TRBD1 TRBJ2-1 TRBV7-9 . 12 CASSDRANEQFF TGTGCCAGCAGTGACAGGGCAAATGAGCAGTTCTTC
TRBD1 TRBJ1-1 TRBV29-1 . 14 CSGSGGQGNTEAFF TGCAGCGGGAGCGGGGGACAGGGAAACACTGAAGCTTTCTTT
TRBD2 TRBJ2-7 TRBV10-3 few 15 CAISGVAGGLYEQYF TGTGCCATCAGTGGGGTAGCGGGAGGACTCTACGAGCAGTACTTC
. TRBJ2-1 TRBV11-2 . 13 CASRTFRDNEQFF TGTGCCAGCAGAACTTTCAGGGACAATGAGCAGTTCTTC
. TRBJ1-6 TRBV19 . 16 CASKSKGMRNHSPLHF TGTGCCAGTAAATCGAAGGGGATGCGAAACCATTCACCCCTCCACTTT
. TRBJ1-1 TRBV18 . 15 CASSPVTGMNTEAFF TGTGCCAGCTCACCCGTCACGGGGATGAACACTGAAGCTTTCTTT
. TRBJ1-1 TRBV3-1/TRBV3-2 . 11 CASSKGTEAFF TGTGCCAGCAGCAAAGGGACAGAAGCTTTCTTT
TRBD1 TRBJ1-1 TRBV12-5 . 13 CASVGTANTEAFF TGTGCTAGTGTAGGGACAGCGAACACTGAAGCTTTCTTT
. TRBJ2-1 TRBV15 . 12 CATSRSRNEQFF TGTGCCACCAGCCGGTCCCGCAATGAGCAGTTCTTC
TRBD2 TRBJ2-3 TRBV2 . 17 CASSFGLAGGQGDTQYF TGTGCCAGCAGTTTCGGACTAGCGGGAGGGCAGGGAGATACGCAGTATTTT
. TRBJ2-3 TRBV30 . 16 CAWSFGSLTRTDTQYF TGTGCCTGGAGTTTCGGGTCCCTGACCCGCACAGATACGCAGTATTTT
TRBD2 TRBJ2-2 TRBV9 . 14 CASREAPNTGELFF TGTGCCAGCCGGGAGGCCCCGAACACCGGGGAGCTGTTTTTT
TRBD1 TRBJ1-5 TRBV18 . 16 CASSPGQGARNQPQHF TGTGCCAGCTCACCGGGACAGGGGGCTAGGAATCAGCCCCAGCATTTT
. TRBJ1-5 TRBV29-1 . 13 CSARGGVNQPQHF TGCAGCGCCCGTGGGGGGGTCAATCAGCCCCAGCATTTT
. TRBJ1-4 TRBV27 few 16 CASSLTLGTSNEKLFF TGTGCCAGCAGTCTTACACTCGGGACATCTAATGAAAAACTGTTTTTT
. TRBJ2-1 TRBV7-2 . 15 CASSPLGGAYNEQFF TGTGCCAGCAGCCCCCTCGGGGGAGCCTACAATGAGCAGTTCTTC
. TRBJ2-1 TRBV27 few 14 CASSPRSGYREQFF TGTGCCAGCAGTCCGCGGTCTGGATATCGCGAGCAGTTCTTC